This T cell receptor beta chain emerged from a study of blood T cell repertoires in COVID-19. Some clones are missing from TCRdb's copy, which holds only in-frame ones; the method was immunoSEQ multiplex PCR. The table records some 150,000 clones, roughly 87% of them present only once. The clonotype comes from a woman between 45 and 65 years old with acute or convalescent COVID-19. The material sequenced was peripheral blood.

The CDR3 coding sequence is TGTGCCAGCAGCGTGGGGGCGGGTTCGGGACTAGCGGGAGTAGATACGCAGTATTTT. Its protein is CASSVGAGSGLAGVDTQYF. V gene TRBV9 combines with J gene TRBJ2-3; the match to TRBD2 covers 14 bases. CDR1 and CDR2 from the germline V gene are SGDLS and YYNGEE. The CDR3 runs to 19 residues. Trimming took 2 bases from V and 5 from J; bases not matched to a gene: 13.